Listed here are 17 T cell receptor beta chains from one sample, sequenced in a study of blood T cell repertoires in COVID-19. Profiled with immunoSEQ multiplex PCR; TCRdb holds only in-frame clones, not every one. The top ten clones hold around 4% of a sample with some 250,000 clones, approximately 80% of them seen once. Sequencing input: peripheral blood. These receptors all stem from a man in his sixties with acute or convalescent COVID-19.

J is TRBJ2-2 and V is TRBV6-2 or TRBV6-3; TRBD2 matches 13 bases. Germline values: CDR1 MNHEY, CDR2 SVGEGT. The J segment lost 3 bases and the V segment lost 2 bases, leaving 6 bases of the junction unmatched. CDR3 length: 18 residues. The CDR3 is CASSYATSGRSHTGELFF. CDR3 coding DNA: TGTGCCAGCAGTTACGCGACTAGCGGGAGGTCGCACACCGGGGAGCTGTTTTTT.

The V gene is TRBV6-6, the J gene TRBJ1-5; tentative D call: TRBD1 (6 bases). V was shortened by 2 bases and J by 4 bases, with 9 bases between the two germline ends. This CDR3 is built from 14 residues. Germline V CDR1 and CDR2: MNHNY, SVGAGI (reference sequence). CDR3 protein: CASSYRDTNQPQHF. Here the CDR3 DNA reads TGTGCCAGCAGTTACCGGGACACGAATCAGCCCCAGCATTTT.

The chain carries TRBV10-3 and TRBJ2-1; 11 bases align to TRBD2. V lost 6 bases to trimming and J lost 0 bases; unmatched junction nucleotides: 1. The CDR3 loop spans 15 amino acids. CDR1 and CDR2 from the germline V gene are ENHRY and SYGVKD. The CDR3 here is CAIRGLAVSYNEQFF. CDR3 nucleotide sequence: TGTGCCATCAGGGGACTAGCGGTCTCCTACAATGAGCAGTTCTTC.

This chain joins TRBV7-9 and TRBJ2-1; possibly TRBD2 for D (5 bases). Germline V gene data show CDR1 as SEHNR and CDR2 as FQNEAQ (reference sequence). CDR3 length equals 12 residues. Trimming stripped 8 bases from V and 9 bases from J, with 14 bases between. CDR3 bases: TGTGCCAGCCGAAGTAGCGAATCTGAGCAGTTCTTC. It is translated as CASRSSESEQFF. Full variable domain (missing parts from reference TRBV7-9 and TRBJ2-1): DTGVSQNPRHKITKRGQNVTFRCDPISEHNRLYWYRQTLGQGPEFLTYFQNEAQLEKSRLLSDRFSAERPKGSFSTLEIQRTEQGDSAMYLCASRSSESEQFFGPGTRLTVL.

The V and J genes are TRBV19 and TRBJ1-6; TRBD1 matches 8 bases. The CDR3 has 15 residues. With V trimmed by 3 bases and J by 7 bases, 5 bases remained unmatched. Germline V gene data show CDR1 as LNHDA and CDR2 as SQIVND (reference sequence). The DNA for the CDR3 is TGTGCCAGTAGTATCGGGGACAGGAACAATTCACCCCTCCACTTT. It translates to CASSIGDRNNSPLHF.

The V gene is TRBV21-1, the J gene TRBJ1-5; TRBD1, the table's D call, lacks a check against the DNA. TRBV21-1 is labeled a pseudogene. CDR3 length: 19 amino acids. The CDR3 sequence: CASRGSGLQGPYSNQPQHF. For the CDR3, the DNA is TGTGCCAGCAGAGGGAGCGGCTTGCAGGGGCCCTATAGCAATCAGCCCCAGCATTTT.

V gene TRBV6-4 combines with J gene TRBJ1-2; TRBD1 agrees at 7 bases. V was pared by 8 bases and J by 8 bases, with 5 bases of the junction left unmatched. CDR1 MRHNA and CDR2 SNTAGT come from the germline V gene. The CDR3 is 11 amino acids. This chain's CDR3 is CASGDSFGYTF. The CDR3 nucleotides read TGTGCCAGCGGGGACAGCTTCGGCTACACCTTC.

The J gene is TRBJ2-7, the V gene TRBV7-9; TRBD1 is a possible D gene (7 bases). This CDR3 is built from 14 residues. V dropped 2 bases and J dropped 5 bases, with 13 bases sitting between them. Germline CDR1 and CDR2: SEHNR and FQNEAQ (reference sequence). The CDR3 nucleotides are TGTGCCAGCAGCTTACAGGGGGGTGCTCACGAGCAGTACTTC. It translates to CASSLQGGAHEQYF.

The genes are TRBV2 and TRBJ2-1, with 10 bases identical to TRBD1. CDR3 length equals 14 residues. V lost 5 bases and J lost 7; bases outside the gene matches: 5. Germline CDR1 and CDR2: SNHLY and FYNNEI. The CDR3 is CASSYDRGLNEQFF. CDR3 DNA sequence: TGTGCCAGCAGTTATGACAGGGGGCTTAATGAGCAGTTCTTC.

The chain is built from TRBV6-5 and TRBJ1-1, with 8 bases that match TRBD1. Germline-derived CDR1 and CDR2 are MNHEY and SVGAGI. Trimming took 0 bases from V and 6 from J; bases not matched to a gene: 3. The CDR3 extends over 14 amino acids. The CDR3 DNA reads TGTGCCAGCAGTTACTCGGCCAGGGGGCCTGAAGCTTTCTTT. The encoded protein is CASSYSARGPEAFF.

The chain recombines TRBV9 with TRBJ2-5; D is undetermined. There are 13 residues in the CDR3. V lost 3 bases to trimming and J lost 5 bases, with 11 bases between them. The germline V gene encodes CDR1 SGDLS and CDR2 YYNGEE. The CDR3 sequence: CASSGYGRETQYF. In nucleotides, the CDR3 is TGTGCCAGCAGCGGGTATGGCAGGGAGACCCAGTACTTC.

This chain connects TRBV25-1 to TRBJ1-2; 7 bases line up with TRBD1. The CDR3 contains 14 residues. CDR1 and CDR2 (germline): MGHDK, SYGVNS. J gave up 5 bases and V 3 bases, and 6 bases lay outside the gene matches. The CDR3 DNA follows: TGTGCCAGCAGTGATACAGGGGCCGGATATGGCTACACCTTC. It encodes CASSDTGAGYGYTF.

The chain recombines TRBV27 with TRBJ2-5, with TRBD1 identical over 10 bases. The CDR3 sequence is 14 residues long. From germline, CDR1 is MNHEY and CDR2 SMNVEV (reference sequence). Trimming took 4 bases from V and 5 from J; bases not matched to a gene: 4. This CDR3 reads CASSWDRGWETQYF. As DNA, the CDR3 is TGTGCCAGCAGTTGGGACAGGGGATGGGAGACCCAGTACTTC.

This sequence joins TRBV6-2 or TRBV6-3 and TRBJ1-1; D uncertain. Germline V gene lookup returns CDR1 MNHEY and CDR2 SVGEGT. Between the trimmed V and J ends, which lost 0 bases and 7 bases, there was a span of 9 bases. The CDR3 is made up of 13 amino acids. Here the CDR3 DNA reads TGTGCCAGCAGTTACTCCCCGGGTGATGAAGCTTTCTTT. Translation: CASSYSPGDEAFF.

This clone was seen only a few times. J is TRBJ2-5 and V is TRBV2; D is perhaps TRBD1 (5 bases). The CDR3 has 13 amino acids. Looked up from germline, CDR1 is SNHLY and CDR2 is FYNNEI. V was clipped by 5 bases and J by 3 bases, with 10 bases between them. The CDR3 coding sequence is TGTGCCAGCAGTCGGGCCAGGGAAGAGACCCAGTACTTC. As protein: CASSRAREETQYF.

This clone was detected once. The chain links TRBV13 to TRBJ1-4; no reliable D call. The germline gives CDR1 PRHDT, CDR2 FYEKMQ (reference sequence). This CDR3 contains 18 residues. V was clipped by 0 bases and J by 5 bases, with 19 bases between them. CDR3 protein: CASSLGEIGVVENEKLFF. The CDR3 DNA reads as TGTGCCAGCAGCTTAGGGGAGATAGGAGTGGTGGAAAATGAAAAACTGTTTTTT. Full variable domain (outside the CDR3, taken from reference TRBV13 and TRBJ1-4): AAGVIQSPRHLIKEKRETATLKCYPIPRHDTVYWYQQGPGQDPQFLISFYEKMQSDKGSIPDRFSAQQFSDYHSELNMSSLELGDSALYFCASSLGEIGVVENEKLFFGSGTQLSVL.

This clone occurred a few times. This chain connects TRBV2 to TRBJ1-1, with 8 positions matching TRBD1. The V gene end was trimmed by 2 bases and the J gene end by 10 bases; junction bases not matched to a gene: 3. Germline V CDR1 and CDR2: SNHLY, FYNNEI. The CDR3 totals 12 residues. The CDR3 DNA follows: TGTGCCAGCAGTGAACAGGGGGCTGGAGCTTTCTTT. Its translation is CASSEQGAGAFF.